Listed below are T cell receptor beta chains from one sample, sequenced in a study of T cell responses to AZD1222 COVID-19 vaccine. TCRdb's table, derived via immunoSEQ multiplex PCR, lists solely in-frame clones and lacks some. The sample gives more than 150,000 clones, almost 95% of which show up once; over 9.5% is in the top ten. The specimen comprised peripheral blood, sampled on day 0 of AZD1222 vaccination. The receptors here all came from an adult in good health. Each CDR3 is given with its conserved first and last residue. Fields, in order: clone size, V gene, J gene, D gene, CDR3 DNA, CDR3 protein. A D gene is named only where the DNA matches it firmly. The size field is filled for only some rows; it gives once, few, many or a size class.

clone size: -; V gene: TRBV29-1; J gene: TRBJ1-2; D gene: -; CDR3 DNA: TGCAGCGTTGCCGGGGACCCGAGGTACTATGGCTACACCTTC; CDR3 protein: CSVAGDPRYYGYTF
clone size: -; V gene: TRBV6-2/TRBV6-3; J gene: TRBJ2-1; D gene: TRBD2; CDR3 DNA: TGTGCCAGCAGTTACCCGACTAGCGGGGGGGGTGAGCAGTTCTTC; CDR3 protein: CASSYPTSGGGEQFF
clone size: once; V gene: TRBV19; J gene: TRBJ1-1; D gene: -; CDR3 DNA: TGTGCCAGTAGTTACAGGGCTTATGGGACTGAAGCTTTCTTT; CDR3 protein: CASSYRAYGTEAFF
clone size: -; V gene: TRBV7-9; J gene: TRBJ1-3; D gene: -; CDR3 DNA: TGTGCCAGCCTCCCCGTGAGGGGAGCTGGAAACACCATATATTTT; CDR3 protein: CASLPVRGAGNTIYF
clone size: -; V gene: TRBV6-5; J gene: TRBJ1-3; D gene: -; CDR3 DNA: TGTGCCAGCAGTTACTCGAGAAGGTTTGGGGGAAACACCATATATTTT; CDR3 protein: CASSYSRRFGGNTIYF
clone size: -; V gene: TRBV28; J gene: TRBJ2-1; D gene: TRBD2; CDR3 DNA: TGTGCCAGCAGTTCAGGACTAGCGGCGGCGGGAGAGCAGTTCTTC; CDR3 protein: CASSSGLAAAGEQFF
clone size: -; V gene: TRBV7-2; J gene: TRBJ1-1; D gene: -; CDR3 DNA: TGTGCCAGCAAAGAACGGGATGGGTTGGGGAAGGCCCCTACTGAAGCTTTCTTT; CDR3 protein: CASKERDGLGKAPTEAFF
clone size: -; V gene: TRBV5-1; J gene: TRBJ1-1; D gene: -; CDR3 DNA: TGCGCCAGCAGCTTCGAAGGGGCTAGGAACACTGAAGCTTTCTTT; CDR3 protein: CASSFEGARNTEAFF
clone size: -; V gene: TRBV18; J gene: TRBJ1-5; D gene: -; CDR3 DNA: TGTGCCAGCTCACCGGGAGGGGCCGAGAGAAATAGCAATCAGCCCCAGCATTTT; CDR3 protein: CASSPGGAERNSNQPQHF
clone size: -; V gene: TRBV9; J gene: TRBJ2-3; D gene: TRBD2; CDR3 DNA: TGTGCCAGCAGCCCTAGACCTAGCGGGCATAGGACAGATACGCAGTATTTT; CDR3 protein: CASSPRPSGHRTDTQYF
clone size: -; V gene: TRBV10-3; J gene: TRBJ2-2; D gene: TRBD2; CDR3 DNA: TGTGCCGCCACAGGGGCCGGGACTAGCGGACCCGGGGAGCTGTTTTTT; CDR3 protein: CAATGAGTSGPGELFF
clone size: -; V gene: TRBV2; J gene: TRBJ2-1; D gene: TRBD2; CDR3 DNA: TGTGCAAGGATGGCGCGGGAGTCGGGCAATGAGCAGTTCTTC; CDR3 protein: CARMARESGNEQFF
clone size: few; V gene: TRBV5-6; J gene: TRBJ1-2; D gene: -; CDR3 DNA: TGTGCCAGCAGCTCCTCTGGGGGGGCGAGCTATGGCTACACCTTC; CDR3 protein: CASSSSGGASYGYTF
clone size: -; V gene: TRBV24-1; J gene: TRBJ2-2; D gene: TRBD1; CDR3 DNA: TGTGCCACCAGTGATTTGGGACAGGGGGAGCACCGGGGAGCTGTTTTT; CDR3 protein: CATSDLGQGEHRGAVF
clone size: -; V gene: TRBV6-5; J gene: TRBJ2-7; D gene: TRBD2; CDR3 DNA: TGTGCCAGCAGTTACTCCCTAGCGGGCTTTTACGAGCAGTACTTC; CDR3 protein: CASSYSLAGFYEQYF
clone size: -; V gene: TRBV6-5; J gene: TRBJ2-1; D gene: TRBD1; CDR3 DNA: TGTGCCAGCAGTTACGCAACAGGGGTTCGAGGTGAGCAGTTCTTC; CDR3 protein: CASSYATGVRGEQFF
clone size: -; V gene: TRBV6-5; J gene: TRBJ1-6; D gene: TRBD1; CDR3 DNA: TGTGCCAGCAGATACAGGGGGGTAAATTCACCCCTCCACTTT; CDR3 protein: CASRYRGVNSPLHF
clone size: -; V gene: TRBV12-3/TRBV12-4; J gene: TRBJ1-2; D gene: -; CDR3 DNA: TGTGCCAGCAGTTTAGTCCCGGATGGCTACACCTTC; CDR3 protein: CASSLVPDGYTF
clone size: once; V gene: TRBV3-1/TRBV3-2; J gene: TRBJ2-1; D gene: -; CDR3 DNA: TGTGCCAGCAGCCAATCGACTAATTCCAATGAGCAGTTCTTC; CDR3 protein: CASSQSTNSNEQFF
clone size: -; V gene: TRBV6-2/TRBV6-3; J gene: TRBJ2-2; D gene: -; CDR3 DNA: TGTGCCAGCCGCCGGGGACTGAACACCGGGGAGCTGTTTTTT; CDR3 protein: CASRRGLNTGELFF
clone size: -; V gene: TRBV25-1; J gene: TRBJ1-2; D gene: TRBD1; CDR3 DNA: TGTGCCAGCAGTTCGATACAGGGGTCCTATGGCTACACCTTC; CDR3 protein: CASSSIQGSYGYTF
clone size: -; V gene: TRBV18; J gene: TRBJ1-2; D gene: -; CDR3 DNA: TGTGCCAGCTCACTCCTCAACAGAGGGCAAGGCTATGGCTACACCTTC; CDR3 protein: CASSLLNRGQGYGYTF
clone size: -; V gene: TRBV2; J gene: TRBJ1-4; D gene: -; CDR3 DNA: TGTGCCAGCAGAAAGGGCCCGACAGGAGCAGAAAAACTGTTTTTT; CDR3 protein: CASRKGPTGAEKLFF
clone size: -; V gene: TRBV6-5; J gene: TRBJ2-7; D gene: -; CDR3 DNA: TGTGCCAGCAGTCGCCCCGGGGCAGCCTACGAGCAGTACTTC; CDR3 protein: CASSRPGAAYEQYF
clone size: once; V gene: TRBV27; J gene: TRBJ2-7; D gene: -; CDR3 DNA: TGTGCCAGCAGTTCCGGGACACAGACCTACGAGCAGTACTTC; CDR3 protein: CASSSGTQTYEQYF
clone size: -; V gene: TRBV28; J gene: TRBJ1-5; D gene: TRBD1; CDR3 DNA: TGTGCCAGCAGTGAAAAAGGGACAGGATATCAGCCCCAGCATTTT; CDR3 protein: CASSEKGTGYQPQHF
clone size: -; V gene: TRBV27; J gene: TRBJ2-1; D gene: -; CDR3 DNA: TGTGCCAGCAGTTTAATAGTTTTTGGGGGGCTGGGTGAGCAGTTCTTC; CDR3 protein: CASSLIVFGGLGEQFF
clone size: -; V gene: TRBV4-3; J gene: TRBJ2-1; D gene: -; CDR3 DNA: TGCGCCAGCAGCCAAGGGGTTACGGCGCATTTTCCCAATGAGCAGTTCTTC; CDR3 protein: CASSQGVTAHFPNEQFF
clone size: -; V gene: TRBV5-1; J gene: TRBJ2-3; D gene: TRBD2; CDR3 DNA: TGCGCCAGCAGCTTGACTAGCGGGACCGCAGATACGCAGTATTTT; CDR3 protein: CASSLTSGTADTQYF
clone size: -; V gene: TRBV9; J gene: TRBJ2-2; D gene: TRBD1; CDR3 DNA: TGTGCCAGCAGCCCAGGGACAGCTTACACCGGGGAGCTGTTTTTT; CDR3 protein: CASSPGTAYTGELFF
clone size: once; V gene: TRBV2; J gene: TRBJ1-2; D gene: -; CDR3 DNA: TGTGCCAGCGGAGGGACTGAGTGGAGCTACACCTTC; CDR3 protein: CASGGTEWSYTF
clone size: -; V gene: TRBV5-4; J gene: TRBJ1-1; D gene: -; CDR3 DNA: TGTGCCACCGGGGGGGTAAGCACTGAAGCTTTCTTT; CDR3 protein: CATGGVSTEAFF
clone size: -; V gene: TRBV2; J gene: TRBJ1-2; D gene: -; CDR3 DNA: TGTGCCAGCAGTGAACAGGGAGCGGGGGGCTACACCTTC; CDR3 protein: CASSEQGAGGYTF
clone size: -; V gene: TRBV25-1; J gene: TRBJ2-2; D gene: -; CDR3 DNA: TGTGCCAGCACTGACACCCCGAACACCGGGGAGCTGTTTTTT; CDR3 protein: CASTDTPNTGELFF
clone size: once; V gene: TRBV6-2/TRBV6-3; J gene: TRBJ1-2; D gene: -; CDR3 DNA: TGTGCCAGCAGCCCACTAGAGGCACATGGCTACACCTTC; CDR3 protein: CASSPLEAHGYTF
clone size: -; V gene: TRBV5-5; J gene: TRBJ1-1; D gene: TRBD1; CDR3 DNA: TGTGCCAGCAGCTTGGTAGGGGGCAACACTGAAGCTTTCTTT; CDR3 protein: CASSLVGGNTEAFF
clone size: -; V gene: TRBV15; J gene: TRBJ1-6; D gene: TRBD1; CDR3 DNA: TGTGCCACCAGCCCCCGGACAGGGGTAAATTCACCCCTCCACTTT; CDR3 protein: CATSPRTGVNSPLHF
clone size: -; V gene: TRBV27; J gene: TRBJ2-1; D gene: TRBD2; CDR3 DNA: TGTGCCAGCAGTTTCGGTCTAGCGGAAAATGAGCAGTTCTTC; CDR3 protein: CASSFGLAENEQFF
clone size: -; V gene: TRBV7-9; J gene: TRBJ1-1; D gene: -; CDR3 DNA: TGTGCCAGCAGCTTAGGGAGGGGGGAAGCTTTCTTT; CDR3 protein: CASSLGRGEAFF
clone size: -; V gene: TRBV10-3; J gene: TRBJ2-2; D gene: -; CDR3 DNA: TGTGCCATCAATAGTGAAGAGGTTTCGGGGCCGAACACCGGGGAGCTGTTTTTT; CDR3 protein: CAINSEEVSGPNTGELFF
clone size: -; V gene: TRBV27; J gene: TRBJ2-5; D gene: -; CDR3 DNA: TGTGCCAGCAGTTCGGACTGGGCGGAGACCCAGTACTTC; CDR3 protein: CASSSDWAETQYF
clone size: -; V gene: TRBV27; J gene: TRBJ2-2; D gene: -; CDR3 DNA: TGTGCCAGCCAACCACTTCGGCTCTCGACGGGGGAAACCGGGGAGCTGTTTTTT; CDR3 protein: CASQPLRLSTGETGELFF
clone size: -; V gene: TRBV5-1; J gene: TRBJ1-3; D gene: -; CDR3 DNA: TGCGCCAGCAGCTTGGCCGGTCTGAAGGACTCTGGAAACACCATATATTTT; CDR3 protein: CASSLAGLKDSGNTIYF
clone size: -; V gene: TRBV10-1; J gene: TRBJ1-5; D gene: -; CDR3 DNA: TGCGCCAGCAGTGATGGGGCAGGGAATAGCAATCAGCCCCAGCATTTT; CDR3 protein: CASSDGAGNSNQPQHF
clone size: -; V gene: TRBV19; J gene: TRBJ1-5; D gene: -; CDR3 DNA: TGTGCCAGTAGTCCCCAAACACGGAACAATCAGCCCCAGCATTTT; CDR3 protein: CASSPQTRNNQPQHF
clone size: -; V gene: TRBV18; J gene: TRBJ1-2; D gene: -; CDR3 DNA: TGTGCCAGCTCACCTCTAGGGGCCTTAGGCTACACCTTC; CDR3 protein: CASSPLGALGYTF
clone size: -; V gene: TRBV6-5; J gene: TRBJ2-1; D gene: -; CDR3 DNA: TGTGCCAGCAGTTACCCCCACAGGGCTAATGAGCAGTTCTTC; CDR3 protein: CASSYPHRANEQFF
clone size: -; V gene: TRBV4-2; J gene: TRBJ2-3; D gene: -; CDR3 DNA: TGTGCCAGAAGACACAGGATCAGCACAGATACGCAGTATTTT; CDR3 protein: CARRHRISTDTQYF
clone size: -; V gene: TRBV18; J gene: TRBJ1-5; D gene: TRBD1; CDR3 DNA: TGTGCCAGCTCACTGGTCCGGGACAGAAATCAGCCCCAGCATTTT; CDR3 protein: CASSLVRDRNQPQHF
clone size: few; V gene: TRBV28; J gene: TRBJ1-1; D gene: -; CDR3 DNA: TGTGCCAGCAGTTTGAGAGGCCTGAACACTGAAGCTTTCTTT; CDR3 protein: CASSLRGLNTEAFF
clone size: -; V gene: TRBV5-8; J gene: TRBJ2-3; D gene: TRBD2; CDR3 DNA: TGTGCCACCGGGGCACCCCCGGGACTACACACAGATACGCAGTATTTT; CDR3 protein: CATGAPPGLHTDTQYF
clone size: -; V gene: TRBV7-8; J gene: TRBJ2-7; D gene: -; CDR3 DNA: TGTGCCAGCAGCTTTGCTGACTGGGACGAGCAGTACTTC; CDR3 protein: CASSFADWDEQYF
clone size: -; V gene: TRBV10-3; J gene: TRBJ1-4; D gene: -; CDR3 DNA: TGTGCCATCAGCACGGCGGCTAATGAAAAACTGTTTTTT; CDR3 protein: CAISTAANEKLFF
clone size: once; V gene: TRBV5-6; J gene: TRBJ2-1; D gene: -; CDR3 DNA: TGTGCCAGCAGCAGACGCCCCGCGAGCTCCTACAATGAGCAGTTCTTC; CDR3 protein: CASSRRPASSYNEQFF